Presented here are 14 T cell receptor beta chains from one specimen sequenced in a study of blood T cell repertoires in COVID-19. Measured with immunoSEQ multiplex PCR; TCRdb has only the in-frame clones, and not every one. The data show more than 200,000 clones, with roughly 88% seen just once and approximately 1.4% held by the top ten. Sequencing input: peripheral blood. Receptor source: a man older than 75 with acute or convalescent COVID-19.

This clone showed up just once. The rearrangement links TRBV13 to TRBJ1-1; a possible D gene is TRBD1 (6 bases). Germline lookup yields CDR1 PRHDT and CDR2 FYEKMQ (reference sequence). The CDR3 consists of 13 residues. V lost 4 bases and J 5 bases, leaving 11 bases between the germline ends. The CDR3 nucleotides are TGTGCCAGCAGCTACCCAGGGGAAACTGAAGCTTTCTTT. The encoded protein is CASSYPGETEAFF.

The CDR3 reads CASSLRLVQGGTDTQYF. CDR3 nucleotide sequence: TGTGCCAGCAGCTTGCGTCTGGTACAGGGGGGCACAGATACGCAGTATTTT. The genes are TRBV5-6 and TRBJ2-3, with 8 bases lining up with TRBD1. Germline assignment: CDR1 SGHDT and CDR2 YYEEEE. The junction had 8 bases not matched to a gene; V was cut back by 1 base and J by 1 base. This CDR3 has 17 amino acids. Variable domain in full (rest from reference TRBV5-6 and TRBJ2-3): DAGVTQSPTHLIKTRGQQVTLRCSPKSGHDTVSWYQQALGQGPQFIFQYYEEEERQRGNFPDRFSGHQFPNYSSELNVNALLLGDSALYLCASSLRLVQGGTDTQYFGPGTRLTVL.

J is TRBJ2-3 and V is TRBV5-6; a possible D gene is TRBD1 (5 bases). This CDR3 has 15 residues. Germline V CDR1 and CDR2: SGHDT, YYEEEE. Trimming pared 4 bases from V and 5 bases from J, leaving 17 bases between. CDR3 protein: CASSGLGAKGDTQYF. The CDR3 region has the DNA TGTGCCAGCAGCGGCCTTGGGGCGAAGGGAGATACGCAGTATTTT.

The chain has TRBV7-9 and TRBJ2-2, with 15 bases that match TRBD2. Germline CDR1 SEHNR, CDR2 FQNEAQ (reference sequence). The length of the CDR3 is 16 residues. V was pared by 4 bases and J by 6 bases, with 3 bases of the junction left unmatched. The CDR3 coding sequence is TGTGCCAGCAGCTCGGGACTAGCGGGAGGACCCGGGGAGCTGTTTTTT. Protein product: CASSSGLAGGPGELFF.

This clone has just a few counts. The chain recombines TRBV6-6 with TRBJ1-6; 9 bases fit TRBD1. CDR3 size: 18 residues. Germline CDR1 and CDR2: MNHNY and SVGAGI (reference sequence). Trimming at V came to 5 bases and at J to 3 bases, leaving 11 bases not matched to a gene. The CDR3 DNA reads as TGTGCCAGCAGTCGCCGGACAGGGGAACTCCTCTATAATTCACCCCTCCACTTT. It codes for CASSRRTGELLYNSPLHF.

This chain connects TRBV3-1 (or the pseudogene TRBV3-2) to TRBJ2-1, with D perhaps matching TRBD2 (6 bases). V was shortened by 0 bases and J by 3 bases, with 18 bases between the two germline ends. From germline, CDR1 is LGHDT and CDR2 YNNKEL (reference sequence). The CDR3 consists of 18 residues. The CDR3, as DNA: TGTGCCAGCAGCCAAGATAGCCAGGGAGGCTTGATCTACAATGAGCAGTTCTTC. This codes for CASSQDSQGGLIYNEQFF.

The genes are TRBV28 and TRBJ2-5, with 9 bases aligning to TRBD1. The CDR3 loop spans 14 amino acids. CDR1 is MDHEN and CDR2 is SYDVKM in the germline V gene. V lost 5 bases to trimming and J lost 3 bases; unmatched junction nucleotides: 4. CDR3 sequence: CASSPRTGEETQYF. CDR3 coding DNA: TGTGCCAGCAGTCCGCGGACAGGGGAAGAGACCCAGTACTTC. Supplemented by reference TRBV28 and TRBJ2-5, the full variable domain reads DVKVTQSSRYLVKRTGEKVFLECVQDMDHENMFWYRQDPGLGLRLIYFSYDVKMKEKGDIPEGYSVSREKKERFSLILESASTNQTSMYLCASSPRTGEETQYFGPGTRLLVL.

This clone was seen only once. The genes are TRBV19 and TRBJ1-2; TRBD1 agrees at 8 bases. This CDR3 has 13 amino acids. The V gene end was trimmed by 8 bases and the J gene end by 6 bases; junction bases not matched to a gene: 8. Per the germline V gene, CDR1 is LNHDA and CDR2 is SQIVND (reference sequence). CDR3 amino acids: CASRTGQEDGYTF. Written as DNA, the CDR3 is TGTGCCAGTCGTACGGGACAGGAGGATGGCTACACCTTC.

For the CDR3, the DNA is TGCGCCAGCAGTGACGCGGGAGGGCCCGAGCAGTACTTC. It yields the protein CASSDAGGPEQYF. The rearrangement joins TRBV10-2 to TRBJ2-7; 9 nucleotides align to TRBD2. The CDR3 spans 13 residues. Germline loops: CDR1 WSHSY, CDR2 SAAADI. The V and J ends lost 3 bases and 6 bases, in that order; junction bases with no gene match: 3.

V and J are TRBV9 and TRBJ2-5; D perhaps matches TRBD2 (6 bases). V was cut by 0 bases and J by 1 base, with 19 bases left in between. Germline V lookup: CDR1 SGDLS, CDR2 YYNGEE. The CDR3 is 18 residues long. The CDR3 spells CASSVATGRTGGQETQYF. The CDR3 region has the DNA TGTGCCAGCAGCGTAGCTACGGGGAGGACCGGGGGCCAAGAGACCCAGTACTTC.

With regard to this clone: At one end, the junction sequence differs from germline, possibly due to a read error. The chain carries TRBV7-7 and TRBJ2-5; weak D call: TRBD1 (6 bases). This CDR3 has 15 residues. Germline loops: CDR1 SSHAT, CDR2 FNYEAQ (reference sequence). CDR3 coding DNA: TGTGCTAGCAGCTTAGGATCAGGGGTGGTAGAGACCCAGTACTTC. Translated: CASSLGSGVVETQYF.

The rearrangement uses TRBV7-9 and TRBJ1-1, with D unclear. Trimming took off 4 bases at V and 0 bases at J, with 9 bases between the two ends. Germline V gene data show CDR1 as SEHNR and CDR2 as FQNEAQ (reference sequence). CDR3 length: 14 residues. The CDR3 nucleotides are TGTGCCAGCAGCTCCAGGACTATGAACACTGAAGCTTTCTTT. Translation gives CASSSRTMNTEAFF.

This chain uses TRBV28 with TRBJ2-2; 10 bases match TRBD1. This CDR3 has 16 residues. V dropped 4 bases and J dropped 6; count of bases not matched to a gene: 8. From germline, CDR1 is MDHEN and CDR2 SYDVKM. The CDR3 DNA reads as TGTGCCAGCAGTTCCCCCCGGGACAGGGGACCCGGGGAGCTGTTTTTT. It codes for CASSSPRDRGPGELFF. Filled out from reference TRBV28 and TRBJ2-2, the complete variable domain reads DVKVTQSSRYLVKRTGEKVFLECVQDMDHENMFWYRQDPGLGLRLIYFSYDVKMKEKGDIPEGYSVSREKKERFSLILESASTNQTSMYLCASSSPRDRGPGELFFGEGSRLTVL.

The chain combines TRBV7-2 with TRBJ2-1, with D maybe TRBD1 (6 bases). V lost 2 bases to trimming and J lost 6 bases, with 8 bases between them. CDR1 and CDR2 (germline): SGHTA, FQGNSA. The CDR3 is made up of 13 amino acids. Written as DNA, the CDR3 is TGTGCCAGCAGCTTATCAGGGGTCAATGAGCAGTTCTTC. This sequence encodes CASSLSGVNEQFF.